This T cell receptor beta chain was identified in a study of T cells expressing NK-cell markers. This CDR3 spans 18 amino acids. CDR1 is SGHVS and CDR2 is FQNEAQ in the germline V gene. From the 5' RACE reads, TCRdb lists one entry per CDR3 protein and no DNA. The table gives around 690 distinct CDR3 sequences; the top ten clones make up around 81% of it. The receptor was isolated from a man aged 18-69 years in good health. What was sequenced was blood T cells: a sorted CD56 or NKG2C T cell subset, CD4+ or CD8+ T cells, or bulk PBMC T cells (not recorded which). The V gene is TRBV7-8, the J gene TRBJ1-1. This CDR3 is CASSLARFGNALNTEAFF.